The 32 T cell receptor beta chains below come from one sample, sequenced in a study of tumor and adjacent non-tumor tissue in lung cancer. Three rounds of nested PCR, following a modified ARM-PCR protocol, produced the TCRbeta library. TCRdb reprocessed the multiplex PCR reads via MiXCR and lists one record per CDR3 protein. The data show roughly 220,000 distinct CDR3 sequences, with 71% seen just once and roughly a quarter held by the top ten. No cell sorting was done before RNA was extracted from the tissue. Sequencing input: lung tumor tissue. The receptor source for this set is a man aged 55 to 70 with non-small cell lung cancer.

About this clonotype: With a much larger clone just one base away, this may be a read error. The V and J genes are TRBV20-1 and TRBJ2-2; 8 bases map to TRBD2. CDR1 is DFQATT and CDR2 is SNEGSKA in the germline V gene (reference sequence). The CDR3 loop spans 17 amino acids. Germline trimming cut 3 bases from V and 4 bases from J; bases unmatched to any gene: 13. CDR3 coding DNA: TGCAGTGCTAGGAAGGCTAACGGGGGGGTGGCCACCGGGGAGCTGTTTTTT. Translated, it gives CSARKANGGVATGELFF.

As concerns this clonotype: One end of the junction is discordant with germline, which a read error may explain. J is TRBJ1-6 and V is TRBV4-2; D unclear. CDR1 is LGHNA, CDR2 YNFKEQ, per germline. The CDR3 is 17 amino acids. Written as DNA, the CDR3 is TGTGCCAGCAGCCAAGACTCGGGAACAGAAGTAGGATCACCCCTCCATTTT. Residues: CASSQDSGTEVGSPLHF.

This rearrangement joins TRBV20-1 to TRBJ1-2; 8 bases are a match to TRBD1. The germline gives CDR1 DFQATT, CDR2 SNEGSKA (reference sequence). The CDR3 extends over 14 amino acids. CDR3 loop: CRALIRGPKGGYTF. Written as DNA, the CDR3 is TGCAGAGCTCTCATCAGGGGGCCGAAAGGAGGCTACACCTTC.

This chain uses TRBV10-3 with TRBJ1-5; the match to TRBD1 covers 8 bases. Trimming took 4 bases from V and 7 from J; bases not matched to a gene: 9. This CDR3 is 15 amino acids long. CDR1 and CDR2 from the germline V gene are ENHRY and SYGVKD. The CDR3 sequence: CAISGGQGAGQPQHF. The CDR3 bases are TGTGCCATCAGTGGAGGTCAGGGGGCTGGGCAGCCCCAGCATTTT.

This clonotype was recorded once. One end of the junction varies from germline; a read error may be responsible. The gene calls are TRBV7-9 and TRBJ1-1, with D possibly TRBD1 on 5 matching bases. The length of the CDR3 is 13 residues. The germline gives CDR1 SEHNR, CDR2 FQNEAQ (reference sequence). CDR3: CAISSWGSGEAFF. CDR3 DNA: TGTGCCATCAGCTCGTGGGGCTCGGGTGAAGCTTTCTTT.

This clonotype has a handful of counts. The chain couples TRBV6-1 to TRBJ1-1; D may be TRBD1 (6 bases). Germline assignment: CDR1 MNHNS and CDR2 SASEGT. V lost 2 bases to trimming and J lost 1 base, with 17 bases between them. The CDR3 spans 17 residues. The CDR3 DNA follows: TGTGCCAGCAGTGAAAGGGTTTATGGGGGGGCGAACACTGAAGCTTTCTTT. It is translated as CASSERVYGGANTEAFF.

About this clonotype: This may arise from a read error, as a much more abundant clone is one base away. This chain joins TRBV20-1 and TRBJ2-1; D is possibly TRBD1 (6 bases). Germline-derived CDR1 and CDR2 are DFQATT and SNEGSKA (reference sequence). The CDR3 consists of 16 residues. The CDR3 nucleotides are TGCAGTGCTAGAATCCTAGGTGGGGACAAATACAGTGAGCAGTTCTTC. The encoded protein is CSARILGGDKYSEQFF.

The chain employs TRBV6-1 and TRBJ2-2, with a weak D call TRBD1 (5 bases). The V gene's germline CDR1 is MNHNS and CDR2 SASEGT. This CDR3 region has 17 residues. With 1 base removed from V and 2 bases from J, the gap between germline ends came to 14 bases. CDR3 protein: CASSEVLLGQNTGELFF. CDR3 DNA: TGTGCCAGCAGTGAAGTACTTTTGGGGCAAAACACCGGGGAGCTGTTTTTT.

The V call is TRBV6-1, the J call TRBJ2-7; the match to TRBD2 covers 16 bases. The V gene's germline CDR1 is MNHNS and CDR2 SASEGT. J gave up 3 bases and V 6 bases, and 5 bases lay outside the gene matches. The CDR3 loop spans 16 amino acids. The CDR3 sequence is CASRGTSGRDFYEQYV. CDR3 DNA sequence: TGTGCCAGCAGAGGGACTAGCGGGAGGGATTTCTACGAGCAGTACGTC.

The chain couples TRBV6-1 to TRBJ1-5, with TRBD1 as a possible D gene (6 bases). CDR3 length equals 15 residues. CDR1 and CDR2 (germline): MNHNS, SASEGT. The V and J ends lost 6 bases and 9 bases respectively, with 21 bases between them. Written as DNA, the CDR3 is TGTGCCAGCAGGGACGGGACAAGGGGGGGGTGGCCCCAGCATTTT. Translated, it gives CASRDGTRGGWPQHF.

This sequence joins TRBV11-3 and TRBJ2-7; the D gene could be TRBD1 or TRBD2 (5 bases each). CDR1 and CDR2 (germline): SGHNT, YENEEA. Trimming pared 4 bases from V and 8 bases from J, leaving 18 bases between. This CDR3 comprises 14 residues. CDR3 sequence: CASSSRDEAGKQYF. DNA of the CDR3: TGTGCCAGCAGCTCCCGGGACGAAGCTGGCAAGCAGTACTTC. Full variable domain (outside the CDR3, taken from reference TRBV11-3 and TRBJ2-7): EAGVVQSPRYKIIEKKQPVAFWCNPISGHNTLYWYLQNLGQGPELLIRYENEEAVDDSQLPKDRFSAERLKGVDSTLKIQPAELGDSAVYLCASSSRDEAGKQYFGPGTRLTVT.

A word on this clonotype: It may be a read error: a sequence one base away is much more abundant. This sequence joins TRBV12-3 or TRBV12-4 and TRBJ1-6, with a weak D call TRBD1 (5 bases). The CDR3 loop spans 13 amino acids. The chain's CDR3 is CASSTGVNSPLQF. The CDR3 DNA reads as TGTGCCAGCAGTACGGGGGTGAATTCACCCCTCCAGTTT.

This chain links TRBV11-2 with TRBJ2-1; maybe TRBD2 (5 bases). Germline CDR1 and CDR2: SGHAT and FQNNGV. The CDR3 has 18 residues. The ends were cut back, 7 bases at V and 4 bases at J, with 26 bases in the middle. CDR3 region: CASTPHGVTSVVYNEQFF. CDR3 DNA: TGTGCCAGCACCCCCCACGGGGTTACCAGCGTGGTTTACAATGAGCAGTTCTTC.

The rearrangement joins TRBV5-1 to TRBJ2-1; no clear D gene. Per the germline V gene, CDR1 is SGHRS and CDR2 is YFSETQ. The CDR3 has 16 amino acids. Deletions cut 0 bases from V and 2 bases from J, with 12 bases between. CDR3 protein: CASSLVMGPTYNEQFF. CDR3 DNA sequence: TGCGCCAGCAGCTTGGTTATGGGTCCTACCTACAATGAGCAGTTCTTC.

In regard to this clonotype: A read error may produce the germline difference seen at one junction end. V usage is TRBV6-1 and J usage is TRBJ1-5; the D is unclear. CDR3 length: 13 residues. In germline, CDR1 is MNHNS, CDR2 SASEGT. The CDR3 sequence: CARSEESPQPQHF. The CDR3 DNA reads as TGTGCCAGAAGTGAAGAGAGCCCTCAGCCCCAGCATTTT.

Remarks on this clonotype: The conserved final phenylalanine or tryptophan is absent from the CDR3, which likely points to a read error. The J gene is TRBJ2-7, the V gene TRBV6-6, with unresolved D. V shed 2 bases and J shed 1 base, with 12 bases lying between them. This CDR3 has 15 amino acids. In germline, CDR1 is MNHNY, CDR2 SVGAGI (reference sequence). CDR3 loop: CASSYNRPESYEQYL. CDR3 sequence (DNA): TGTGCCAGCAGTTACAACCGACCGGAATCCTACGAGCAGTACTTA.

This clonotype was observed once. This chain joins TRBV11-3 and TRBJ2-5; D might be TRBD2 (6 bases). V was cut by 1 base and J by 4 bases, with 19 bases left in between. The CDR3 totals 17 residues. The V gene's germline CDR1 is SGHNT and CDR2 YENEEA. CDR3 residues: CASSLVPGARRVETQYF. DNA of the CDR3: TGTGCCAGCAGCTTAGTTCCTGGCGCTAGGAGGGTAGAGACCCAGTACTTC.

On this clonotype itself: It may be a read error: a sequence one base away is much more abundant. This chain connects TRBV29-1 to TRBJ1-2; D gene unclear. Germline V gene lookup returns CDR1 SQVTM and CDR2 ANQGSEA. The length of the CDR3 is 14 residues. The germline V and J ends were trimmed by 4 bases and 8 bases, with 20 bases remaining between them. The CDR3 sequence: CSVAEPLSDVGYTF. In DNA form, the CDR3 reads TGCAGCGTTGCTGAGCCGCTTTCCGATGTAGGCTACACCTTC.

About this clonotype itself: The conserved closing phenylalanine or tryptophan is absent in this CDR3, likely reflecting a read error. V gene TRBV29-1 combines with J gene TRBJ1-2; the match to TRBD1 covers 7 bases. Germline V gene data show CDR1 as SQVTM and CDR2 as ANQGSEA. V was pared by 3 bases and J by 4 bases, with 14 bases of the junction left unmatched. The CDR3 loop spans 16 amino acids. CDR3: CSVDRGTESFIYGYTS. CDR3 DNA sequence: TGCAGCGTTGATCGGGGGACAGAGAGCTTTATCTATGGCTACACCTCC.

Points on this clonotype: An end of the junction does not agree with germline; a read error may underlie this. The chain links TRBV12-3 or TRBV12-4 to TRBJ2-6; maybe TRBD1 (5 bases). The CDR3 loop spans 14 amino acids. The CDR3 DNA is TGTGCCAGCAAAACGAGTGCTGGGGCCAACCTCCTGATTTTC. It specifies CASKTSAGANLLIF.

This rearrangement joins TRBV6-6 to TRBJ2-6; 7 positions agree with TRBD1. From germline, CDR1 is MNHNY and CDR2 SVGAGI (reference sequence). Trimming at V came to 2 bases and at J to 2 bases, leaving 6 bases not matched to a gene. This CDR3 is built from 17 residues. CDR3 residues: CASSYDRVTPGANVLTF. CDR3 DNA sequence: TGTGCCAGCAGTTACGACAGGGTGACACCTGGGGCCAACGTCCTGACTTTC.

Ten or more counts support this clonotype. The chain links TRBV6-5 to TRBJ1-2, with D possibly matching TRBD1 (5 bases). This CDR3 has 13 amino acids. V lost 5 bases and J lost 1, with 8 bases in between. Germline lookup yields CDR1 MNHEY and CDR2 SVGAGI. CDR3 residues: CASSPGDNYGYTF. The CDR3 DNA is TGTGCCAGCAGTCCGGGGGATAACTATGGCTACACCTTC.

On this clonotype: A read error may account for a junction end that differs from germline. The chain employs TRBV20-1 and TRBJ2-7, with D perhaps given as TRBD1 or TRBD2 (7 bases each). The CDR3 length is 12 residues. Germline lookup yields CDR1 DFQATT and CDR2 SNEGSKA (reference sequence). The CDR3, as DNA: TGCAGTGTTTCCGACAGGGACTACGAGCAGCACTTC. This translates into CSVSDRDYEQHF.

The rearrangement uses TRBV5-4 and TRBJ1-1; D gene uncertain. Germline V lookup: CDR1 SGHNT, CDR2 YYREEE (reference sequence). With 1 base removed from V and 11 bases from J, the gap between germline ends came to 18 bases. The CDR3 spans 14 residues. As DNA, the CDR3 is TGTGCCAGCAGCTTGACGTTGGGGAACAATGATGCTTTCTTT. As protein: CASSLTLGNNDAFF.

The V and J genes are TRBV6-6 and TRBJ2-7, with 11 bases lining up with TRBD2. V was pared by 2 bases and J by 5 bases, with 5 bases of the junction left unmatched. In germline, CDR1 is MNHNY, CDR2 SVGAGI (reference sequence). The CDR3 spans 15 residues. The CDR3: CASSYHLAGGHEQYF. CDR3 nucleotides: TGTGCCAGCAGTTACCATCTAGCGGGAGGCCACGAGCAGTACTTC.

Comment on this clonotype: A read error may produce the germline difference seen at one junction end. This chain connects TRBV20-1 to TRBJ2-7; TRBD1 matches at 9 bases. The CDR3 sequence is 16 residues long. CDR1 is DFQATT and CDR2 is SNEGSKA in the germline V gene (reference sequence). CDR3 nucleotides: TGCAGTGCTCATTTGAGCGGGACAGGGTCCCACTACGAGCTGTACTTC. This gives the protein CSAHLSGTGSHYELYF.

About this clonotype itself: Given a much more abundant clone one base away, this may be a read error. V is TRBV20-1 and J is TRBJ2-1; TRBD1 or TRBD2 may be the D gene (5 bases each). This CDR3 has 14 residues. CDR1 is DFQATT, CDR2 SNEGSKA, per germline (reference sequence). CDR3 loop: CSALRDPPYSEQFF. CDR3 nucleotides: TGCAGTGCCCTCCGGGACCCCCCCTACAGTGAGCAGTTCTTC.

Remarks on this clonotype: This clone may be a read error of a much larger clone one base away. The genes are TRBV29-1 and TRBJ1-5; D remains unclear. Germline lookup yields CDR1 SQVTM and CDR2 ANQGSEA. The CDR3 length is 13 residues. The CDR3: CSVDRALHQPHHF. For the CDR3, the DNA is TGCAGCGTAGACCGCGCCCTACATCAGCCCCACCATTTT.

This clonotype was observed a few times. A much bigger clone sits one base away, suggesting this may be a read error. J is TRBJ2-5 and V is TRBV20-1, with D possibly matching TRBD2 (7 bases). The CDR3 consists of 13 residues. Germline assignment: CDR1 DFQATT and CDR2 SNEGSKA (reference sequence). V lost 7 bases and J lost 5, with 17 bases in between. CDR3 protein: CSVSRGARETQYF. For the CDR3, the DNA is TGCAGTGTTAGTCGGGGGGCCAGGGAGACCCAGTACTTC.

In regard to this clonotype: This CDR3 is missing its conserved last phenylalanine or tryptophan, likely due to a read error. The rearrangement joins TRBV20-1 to TRBJ2-3; 10 bases map to TRBD1. The CDR3 length is 14 residues. Germline V gene sequence: CDR1 DFQATT, CDR2 SNEGSKA (reference sequence). V trimming: 6 bases; J trimming: 1 base; junction bases outside the gene matches: 4. Here the CDR3 reads CSATGTGGTDTQYL. As DNA, the CDR3 is TGCAGTGCGACCGGGACAGGGGGCACAGATACGCAGTATCTC.

As regards this clonotype: A much larger clone differs by one base, so this may be a read error. CDR3 coding DNA: TGTGCCAGCAGCTTTGGTTTTCCGAACACTGAAGTTTTCTTT. Residues: CASSFGFPNTEVFF. The chain employs TRBV11-3 and TRBJ1-1; D not resolved. CDR3 length: 14 amino acids. Germline assignment: CDR1 SGHNT and CDR2 YENEEA.

Points on this clonotype: This may be a read error: a much more frequent sequence differs by one nucleotide. V usage is TRBV20-1 and J usage is TRBJ2-1; D remains unclear. The CDR3 is 15 residues long. Germline V gives CDR1 DFQATT, CDR2 SNEGSKA (reference sequence). The CDR3 here is CSAKSGLEVYNEQLF. CDR3 coding DNA: TGCAGTGCTAAGTCCGGGCTGGAAGTCTACAATGAGCAGTTATTC.